Shown below are 32 T cell receptor beta chains from a single sample sequenced in a study of beta chain features in type 1 diabetes. Findings of the study overall: Researchers report that Type 1 diabetes patients had moderately but significantly shorter TCRB CDR3s across all four CD4+ subsets.

Every bit of the isolated RNA underwent reverse transcription, so sequencing read expressed TCRB transcripts. Generated by immunoSEQ multiplex PCR, the TCRdb table keeps only in-frame clones and is missing some. Of more than 95,000 clones listed, 25% to 35% are singletons. No antigen has been identified for these receptors. The specimen was central memory CD4+ T cells from blood. The origin of the receptors is a woman between 18 and 30 years old with type 1 diabetes.

This clone was observed a few times. The V and J genes are TRBV5-1 and TRBJ2-7, with 8 bases aligning to TRBD1. Germline V lookup: CDR1 SGHRS, CDR2 YFSETQ. The CDR3 extends over 14 amino acids. The V gene end was trimmed by 0 bases and the J gene end by 7 bases; junction bases not matched to a gene: 6. DNA of the CDR3: TGCGCCAGCAGCTTGGCCGGACAGGGTGGTGAGCAGTACGTC. It specifies CASSLAGQGGEQYV.

In its sample, this clone was seen a few times. The chain has TRBV7-9 and TRBJ2-1; 10 nucleotides match TRBD1. The CDR3 is 15 amino acids. V lost 5 bases to trimming and J lost 6 bases; unmatched junction nucleotides: 7. Germline V gene lookup returns CDR1 SEHNR and CDR2 FQNEAQ (reference sequence). The CDR3, as DNA: TGTGCCAGCAGCCCCAAGACAGGGGGCGGCAATGAGCAGTTCTTC. This translates into CASSPKTGGGNEQFF.

The V gene is TRBV4-3, the J gene TRBJ1-2; D is possibly TRBD1 (6 bases). CDR3 length: 13 amino acids. From germline, CDR1 is LGHNA and CDR2 YSLEER. The V gene lost 4 bases and the J gene lost 2 bases, with 8 bases spanning the gap. The CDR3 region has the DNA TGCGCCAGCAGCCCTGGACAGAACTATGGCTACACCTTC. Translation: CASSPGQNYGYTF.

This clone has just a few counts. This chain joins TRBV19 and TRBJ2-3, with 7 bases aligning to TRBD2. The length of the CDR3 is 14 residues. The J segment lost 3 bases and the V segment lost 5 bases, leaving 5 bases of the junction unmatched. CDR1 and CDR2 (germline): LNHDA, SQIVND (reference sequence). CDR3 nucleotide sequence: TGTGCCAGTAGTTGGGAGGGAGGGACAGATACGCAGTATTTT. It encodes CASSWEGGTDTQYF.

This clone came up once. This sequence joins TRBV7-3 and TRBJ2-3; D unclear. Germline-derived CDR1 and CDR2 are SGHTA and FQGTGA. V was clipped by 5 bases and J by 4 bases, with 10 bases between them. The CDR3 is 13 amino acids. CDR3 in DNA: TGTGCCAGCAGCCTAAGACTGGCAGATACGCAGTATTTT. Protein product: CASSLRLADTQYF.

This clone was counted only a few times. The rearrangement joins TRBV7-9 to TRBJ1-2; D is possibly TRBD1 (5 bases). Germline V CDR1 and CDR2: SEHNR, FQNEAQ (reference sequence). This CDR3 region has 15 residues. V gave up 4 bases and J gave up 7 bases, with 19 bases separating them. CDR3 region: CASSSAKGAVVGYTF. The CDR3 region has the DNA TGTGCCAGCAGCTCCGCGAAAGGGGCAGTAGTTGGCTACACCTTC.

This CDR3 is CASSKSGSVPEQYV. The CDR3 nucleotides are TGTGCCAGCAGCAAAAGCGGGAGTGTTCCCGAGCAGTACGTC. V and J are TRBV11-2 and TRBJ2-7, with 8 nucleotides matching TRBD2. The CDR3 contains 14 residues. The germline gives CDR1 SGHAT, CDR2 FQNNGV. Trimming cost V 5 bases and J 6 bases; bases outside gene matches: 9.

This clone was found a few times. The V and J genes are TRBV4-3 and TRBJ2-2; no clear D gene. The V end was cut by 0 bases, the J end by 7 bases, with 6 bases between. CDR3 length: 13 residues. Germline-derived CDR1 and CDR2 are LGHNA and YSLEER. CDR3 residues: CASSQDTRGELFF. As DNA, the CDR3 is TGCGCCAGCAGCCAAGATACGCGCGGGGAGCTGTTTTTT.

This clone was picked up a small number of times. The chain links TRBV9 to TRBJ2-7; D might be TRBD2 (6 bases). This CDR3 comprises 13 residues. Trimming pared 3 bases from V and 1 base from J, leaving 8 bases between. Germline-derived CDR1 and CDR2 are SGDLS and YYNGEE. The CDR3 DNA sequence: TGTGCCAGCAGCGGACTAGGGTCCTACGAGCAGTACTTC. Translated, it gives CASSGLGSYEQYF.

The rearrangement joins TRBV11-3 to TRBJ2-2; no firm D call. CDR1 SGHNT and CDR2 YENEEA come from the germline V gene. The V end was cut by 1 base, the J end by 5 bases, with 5 bases between. The CDR3 length is 13 residues. DNA for the CDR3: TGTGCCAGCAGCTTAGTCCAGACCGGGGAGCTGTTTTTT. Its translation is CASSLVQTGELFF.

The chain employs TRBV7-2 and TRBJ2-2; D is possibly TRBD1 (5 bases). This CDR3 spans 14 amino acids. CDR1 is SGHTA, CDR2 FQGNSA, per germline. V was cut by 10 bases and J by 1 base, with 13 bases left in between. Here the CDR3 DNA reads TGTGCCATCGGAACCCAGGGGAACACCGGGGAGCTGTTTTTT. Amino acid sequence: CAIGTQGNTGELFF.

CDR3 bases: TGTGCCTGGAGTGTACAGAGGGTCGGGGAGCTGTTTTTT. This translates into CAWSVQRVGELFF. V and J are TRBV30 and TRBJ2-2, with D perhaps TRBD2 (5 bases). The V end lost 0 bases, the J end lost 7 bases, and 9 bases lay between the germline ends. This CDR3 is 13 amino acids long. Germline V CDR1 and CDR2: GTSNPN, SVGIG (reference sequence).

This CDR3 is CASSWSRTDPNGANVLTF. The CDR3 DNA follows: TGCGCCAGCAGCTGGAGCAGGACAGACCCCAATGGGGCCAACGTCCTGACTTTC. The chain employs TRBV5-1 and TRBJ2-6; D may be TRBD1 (6 bases). CDR3 length: 18 amino acids. V shed 3 bases and J shed 3 bases, with 19 bases lying between them. CDR1 SGHRS and CDR2 YFSETQ come from the germline V gene.

This clone was detected a few times. J is TRBJ2-1 and V is TRBV11-2; TRBD2 agrees at 9 bases. Trimming cost V 6 bases and J 9 bases; bases outside gene matches: 12. Germline values: CDR1 SGHAT, CDR2 FQNNGV. This CDR3 is built from 15 residues. CDR3 region: CASRIGSGRNSEQFF. In DNA form, the CDR3 reads TGTGCCAGCAGGATTGGGAGCGGGAGGAATAGTGAGCAGTTCTTC.

The chain is built from TRBV2 and TRBJ2-2; possibly TRBD1 for D (6 bases). The V and J ends lost 4 bases and 1 base respectively, with 10 bases between them. The CDR3 length is 15 residues. Germline assignment: CDR1 SNHLY and CDR2 FYNNEI. The CDR3 sequence is CASSVQGGNTGELFF. The CDR3 coding sequence is TGTGCCAGCAGTGTACAGGGTGGGAACACCGGGGAGCTGTTTTTT.

This clone came up a few times. The V and J genes are TRBV7-2 and TRBJ2-5; 8 positions agree with TRBD1. CDR1 and CDR2 from the germline V gene are SGHTA and FQGNSA. With V trimmed by 6 bases and J by 5 bases, 11 bases remained unmatched. This CDR3 is built from 15 residues. The CDR3 coding sequence is TGTGCCAGCAGGGGACGGACAGGGCCAGGGGAGACCCAGTACTTC. Amino acids: CASRGRTGPGETQYF.

The V call is TRBV28, the J call TRBJ2-2, with 10 nucleotides matching TRBD2. V gave up 8 bases and J gave up 5 bases; unmatched junction bases: 11. This CDR3 is 16 amino acids long. CDR1 and CDR2 (germline): MDHEN, SYDVKM. The CDR3 DNA follows: TGTGCCAGCCAACAAGGAACTAGCGGGAAGACCGGGGAGCTGTTTTTT. Encoded protein: CASQQGTSGKTGELFF.

This chain uses TRBV15 with TRBJ1-5; D is possibly TRBD1 (5 bases). Germline V gives CDR1 LNHNV, CDR2 YYDKDF (reference sequence). CDR3 length: 17 amino acids. V shed 0 bases and J shed 1 base, with 13 bases lying between them. DNA of the CDR3: TGTGCCACCAGCAGAGAGGGGGGGACGGGGAGCAATCAGCCCCAGCATTTT. This translates into CATSREGGTGSNQPQHF.

V is TRBV7-9 and J is TRBJ2-7, with 10 bases identical to TRBD2. CDR1 and CDR2 (germline): SEHNR, FQNEAQ (reference sequence). There are 13 residues in the CDR3. Unmatched junction bases numbered 5, after V lost 5 bases and J lost 7 bases. CDR3 residues: CASSLMTSGEQYF. In DNA, the CDR3 is TGTGCCAGCAGCCTCATGACTAGCGGGGAGCAGTACTTC.

This clone was recorded only once. The chain joins TRBV6-6 to TRBJ1-2; D uncertain. Germline-derived CDR1 and CDR2 are MNHNY and SVGAGI (reference sequence). The CDR3 extends over 14 amino acids. V was cut by 7 bases and J by 7 bases, with 19 bases left in between. The CDR3 sequence is CASTERGGHGGYTF. CDR3 DNA: TGTGCCAGCACTGAACGTGGTGGCCATGGTGGCTACACCTTC.

The chain links TRBV2 to TRBJ2-3; D is perhaps TRBD1 (6 bases). Germline CDR1 and CDR2: SNHLY and FYNNEI. The CDR3 sequence is 14 residues long. Trimming cost V 7 bases and J 0 bases, with 11 bases left between them. CDR3 in amino acids: CASTGQSSTDTQYF. Here the CDR3 DNA reads TGTGCCAGCACAGGACAGTCTAGCACAGATACGCAGTATTTT.

This clone was seen only a few times. The chain joins TRBV5-1 to TRBJ2-7; TRBD1 matches at 9 bases. V lost 0 bases, J lost 3 bases, and 10 bases stayed unmatched. Germline loops: CDR1 SGHRS, CDR2 YFSETQ. This CDR3 is built from 17 residues. The CDR3, as DNA: TGCGCCAGCAGCTTGGTCCCTCCGGGACAGGGCGACTACGAGCAGTACTTC. It translates to CASSLVPPGQGDYEQYF.

This clone was seen only a few times. The J gene is TRBJ1-1, the V gene TRBV10-2; a possible D gene is TRBD1 (5 bases). The ends were cut back, 2 bases at V and 6 bases at J, with 13 bases in the middle. The CDR3 runs 14 residues. Germline CDR1 reads WSHSY; CDR2 reads SAAADI. CDR3 nucleotide sequence: TGCGCCAGCAGTGAGACTGGGTGGGGCGCTGAAGCTTTCTTT. Amino acid sequence: CASSETGWGAEAFF.

The chain is built from TRBV9 and TRBJ2-1; 9 bases are a match to TRBD2. V dropped 0 bases and J dropped 9; count of bases not matched to a gene: 13. CDR1 SGDLS and CDR2 YYNGEE come from the germline V gene. The CDR3 is made up of 17 amino acids. CDR3: CASSVDSSGARGGEQFF. The CDR3, as DNA: TGTGCCAGCAGCGTAGATTCTAGCGGGGCCAGGGGTGGTGAGCAGTTCTTC.

This chain connects TRBV7-2 to TRBJ1-2; tentative D call: TRBD1 (6 bases). This CDR3 region has 15 residues. Germline-derived CDR1 and CDR2 are SGHTA and FQGNSA. V lost 3 bases and J lost 6, with 17 bases in between. As DNA, the CDR3 is TGTGCCAGCAGCTTTCGTGGACGGGACACGAATGGCTACACCTTC. It translates to CASSFRGRDTNGYTF.

A word on this clone: Other DNA sequences in the same sample also yield this CDR3. The chain links TRBV19 to TRBJ2-1, with D tentatively TRBD1 (6 bases). The CDR3 is 11 amino acids. With 6 bases removed from V and 6 bases from J, the gap between germline ends came to 6 bases. Germline V lookup: CDR1 LNHDA, CDR2 SQIVND (reference sequence). CDR3 in amino acids: CASSRGNEQFF. The CDR3 coding sequence is TGTGCCAGTAGCAGGGGCAATGAGCAGTTCTTC.

This chain uses TRBV2 with TRBJ2-5; 9 bases are shared with TRBD1. Germline CDR1 reads SNHLY; CDR2 reads FYNNEI. The V gene end was trimmed by 7 bases and the J gene end by 5 bases; junction bases not matched to a gene: 8. CDR3 length equals 14 residues. The CDR3 nucleotides are TGTGCCAGCACCCCAAGGGGACAGGGTGAGACCCAGTACTTC. As protein: CASTPRGQGETQYF. The whole variable domain, remainder taken from reference TRBV2 and TRBJ2-5, is EPEVTQTPSHQVTQMGQEVILRCVPISNHLYFYWYRQILGQKVEFLVSFYNNEISEKSEIFDDQFSVERPDGSNFTLKIRSTKLEDSAMYFCASTPRGQGETQYFGPGTRLLVL.

Only a few counts were recorded for this clone. The chain carries TRBV30 and TRBJ2-5; 7 positions agree with TRBD1. In germline, CDR1 is GTSNPN, CDR2 SVGIG (reference sequence). This CDR3 is built from 12 residues. The J segment lost 4 bases and the V segment lost 8 bases, leaving 7 bases of the junction unmatched. CDR3 sequence: CAGTGTAETQYF. The CDR3 nucleotides read TGTGCCGGAACGGGGACAGCAGAGACCCAGTACTTC.

V and J are TRBV5-1 and TRBJ1-5, with 7 positions matching TRBD1. J was trimmed by 2 bases and V by 2 bases; bases with no gene match: 4. This CDR3 contains 15 residues. The germline CDR1 and CDR2 sequences are SGHRS and YFSETQ. CDR3 in DNA: TGCGCCAGCAGCTTACAGGGGTTGGGCAATCAGCCCCAGCATTTT. Translating it yields CASSLQGLGNQPQHF.

This clone was observed a few times. V usage is TRBV19 and J usage is TRBJ2-1; D might be TRBD2 (6 bases). V was cut by 5 bases and J by 3 bases, with 11 bases left in between. Germline lookup yields CDR1 LNHDA and CDR2 SQIVND (reference sequence). The CDR3 covers 14 residues. The CDR3 protein is CASSWDFNYNEQFF. The CDR3, as DNA: TGTGCCAGTAGTTGGGACTTTAACTACAATGAGCAGTTCTTC.

The V call is TRBV6-5, the J call TRBJ2-1; 7 bases are shared with TRBD1. Looked up from germline, CDR1 is MNHEY and CDR2 is SVGAGI. CDR3 length: 16 residues. V was pared by 2 bases and J by 2 bases, with 6 bases of the junction left unmatched. DNA of the CDR3: TGTGCCAGCAGTTACGTTGGACAGGTACCCTACAATGAGCAGTTCTTC. Protein product: CASSYVGQVPYNEQFF.

The chain is built from TRBV10-3 and TRBJ1-1, with a possible D match to TRBD1 (5 bases). Germline V gene data show CDR1 as ENHRY and CDR2 as SYGVKD. The CDR3 consists of 12 residues. V lost 11 bases and J lost 3, with 13 bases in between. In DNA, the CDR3 is TGTGCCGCCAGGGCTAGGGACACTGAAGCTTTCTTT. Protein: CAARARDTEAFF.